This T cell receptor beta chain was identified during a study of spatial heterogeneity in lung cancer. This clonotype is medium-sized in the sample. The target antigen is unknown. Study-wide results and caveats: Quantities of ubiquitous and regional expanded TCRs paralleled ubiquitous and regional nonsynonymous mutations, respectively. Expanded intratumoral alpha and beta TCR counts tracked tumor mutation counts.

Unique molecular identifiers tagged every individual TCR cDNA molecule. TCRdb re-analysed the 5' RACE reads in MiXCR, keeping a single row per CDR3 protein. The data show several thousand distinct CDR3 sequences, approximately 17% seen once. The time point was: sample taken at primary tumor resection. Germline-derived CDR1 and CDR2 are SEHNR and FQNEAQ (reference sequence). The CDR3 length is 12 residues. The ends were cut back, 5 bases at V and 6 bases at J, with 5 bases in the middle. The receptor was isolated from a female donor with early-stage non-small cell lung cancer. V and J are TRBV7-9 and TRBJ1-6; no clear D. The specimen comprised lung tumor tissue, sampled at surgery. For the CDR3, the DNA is TGTGCCAGCAGCCCACTTAATTCACCCCTCCACTTT. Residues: CASSPLNSPLHF.